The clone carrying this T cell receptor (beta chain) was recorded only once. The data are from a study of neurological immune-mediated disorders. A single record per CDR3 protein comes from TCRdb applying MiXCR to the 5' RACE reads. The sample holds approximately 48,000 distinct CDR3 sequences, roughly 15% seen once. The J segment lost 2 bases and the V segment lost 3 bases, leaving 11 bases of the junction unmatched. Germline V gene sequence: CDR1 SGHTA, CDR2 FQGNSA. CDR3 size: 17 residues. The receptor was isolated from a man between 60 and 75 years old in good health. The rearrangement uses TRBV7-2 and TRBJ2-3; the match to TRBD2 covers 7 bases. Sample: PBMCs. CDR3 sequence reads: CASSFIRVAGHTDTQYF. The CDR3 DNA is TGTGCCAGCAGCTTCATACGTGTAGCGGGCCACACAGATACGCAGTATTTT.